The 12 T cell receptor beta chains reported below all come from one sample, sequenced in a study of a mutant IDH1 vaccine in newly diagnosed glioma. Time point meaning: week 5, during vaccination. Vaccinated patients received 300 ug of mutant IDH1 20-mer peptide per dose, with topical imiquimod. No antigen is known for these receptors. Measured with immunoSEQ multiplex PCR; TCRdb has only the in-frame clones, and not every one. The sample holds some 30,000 clones; roughly nine tenths are singletons and the top ten take roughly 20%. This sample comprised PBMCs, obtained from a glioma patient whose treatment included an IDH1 peptide vaccine. These receptors originate from a man aged 18 to 29 with glioma.

The DNA of the CDR3 is TGTGCCAGCAGTGGGACAGGGATGGTAGAGACCCAGTACTTC. Translation: CASSGTGMVETQYF. This sequence joins TRBV6-1 and TRBJ2-5, with 8 positions matching TRBD1. The CDR3 runs to 14 residues. The junction had 5 bases not matched to a gene; V was cut back by 4 bases and J by 4 bases. In germline, CDR1 is MNHNS, CDR2 SASEGT.

CDR3 residues: CASSQEPHHLANTGELFF. The CDR3 DNA is TGTGCCAGCAGCCAAGAACCCCACCACTTAGCGAACACCGGGGAGCTGTTTTTT. The chain carries TRBV4-2 and TRBJ2-2; unclear D gene. Deletions cut 0 bases from V and 0 bases from J, with 14 bases between. The CDR3 is 18 residues long. Germline V lookup: CDR1 LGHNA, CDR2 YNFKEQ.

V gene TRBV14 combines with J gene TRBJ1-4; no firm D call. CDR1 and CDR2 (germline): SGHDN, FVKESK. Trimming left V 3 bases short and J 8 bases short, with 7 bases between. This CDR3 is 12 amino acids long. CDR3 region: CASSQGGEKLFF. The CDR3 region has the DNA TGTGCCAGCAGCCAGGGTGGAGAAAAACTGTTTTTT.

The rearrangement uses TRBV6-5 and TRBJ1-1; 8 bases agree with TRBD1. The CDR3 length is 14 residues. The trim removed 5 bases at V and 6 bases at J, leaving 8 bases unmatched. In germline, CDR1 is MNHEY, CDR2 SVGAGI. The CDR3 region is CASSPDRVVAEAFF. The CDR3 region has the DNA TGTGCCAGCAGTCCGGACAGGGTGGTGGCTGAAGCTTTCTTT.

Comments on this clone: A junction boundary mismatches the germline segment, possibly from a read error. The CDR3 is CATWTGGSGNAEAFF. The CDR3 bases are TGTGCCACCTGGACAGGGGGCTCGGGGAACGCTGAAGCTTTCTTT. The chain uses TRBV10-3 and TRBJ1-1, with 11 bases identical to TRBD1. This CDR3 is built from 15 residues. Germline V gene data show CDR1 as ENHRY and CDR2 as SYGVKD.

The chain links TRBV7-9 to TRBJ1-1, with unresolved D. Trimming shortened V by 0 bases and J by 1 base, and 6 bases separated the two germline ends. The CDR3 totals 14 residues. CDR1 SEHNR and CDR2 FQNEAQ come from the germline V gene (reference sequence). The CDR3 loop reads CASSLAPPNTEAFF. The CDR3 DNA reads TGTGCCAGCAGCTTAGCCCCCCCGAACACTGAAGCTTTCTTT.

The J gene is TRBJ2-5, the V gene TRBV7-9; tentative D call: TRBD2 (6 bases). Trimming took off 5 bases at V and 5 bases at J, with 15 bases between the two ends. CDR1 is SEHNR and CDR2 is FQNEAQ in the germline V gene (reference sequence). This CDR3 has 14 amino acids. As DNA, the CDR3 is TGTGCCAGCAGCCCGCTGACTAGTCCGGAGACCCAGTACTTC. Protein sequence: CASSPLTSPETQYF.

The gene calls are TRBV7-9 and TRBJ1-4, with TRBD1 as a possible D gene (6 bases). The CDR3 loop spans 17 amino acids. V lost 5 bases to trimming and J lost 2 bases, with 18 bases between them. The germline V gene encodes CDR1 SEHNR and CDR2 FQNEAQ (reference sequence). Here the CDR3 reads CASSAFKGGSTNEKLFF. The CDR3 nucleotides read TGTGCCAGCAGCGCATTCAAGGGGGGGAGCACTAATGAAAAACTGTTTTTT.

This clone was detected only a few times. This rearrangement joins TRBV14 to TRBJ1-1; 8 nucleotides match TRBD1. The CDR3 covers 16 residues. Germline CDR1 is SGHDN and CDR2 is FVKESK. Trimming removed 1 base from V and 5 bases from J; junction bases left unmatched: 9. In DNA, the CDR3 is TGTGCCAGCAGCCAAGGGCCAAGACAGGGGAGAACTGAAGCTTTCTTT. It encodes CASSQGPRQGRTEAFF.

The gene calls are TRBV20-1 and TRBJ1-2; D is undetermined. CDR1 is DFQATT, CDR2 SNEGSKA, per germline (reference sequence). The CDR3 consists of 11 residues. The CDR3 nucleotides are TGCAACCCCGGGACTAACTATGGCTACACCTTC. Protein product: CNPGTNYGYTF.

This clone was detected only once. The gene calls are TRBV6-6 and TRBJ2-5; D is unresolved. The ends were cut back, 5 bases at V and 4 bases at J, with 8 bases in the middle. Germline CDR1 and CDR2: MNHNY and SVGAGI (reference sequence). There are 12 residues in the CDR3. CDR3 amino acids: CASSPLRETQYF. DNA for the CDR3: TGTGCCAGCAGTCCCCTTAGAGAGACCCAGTACTTC.

This chain uses TRBV10-3 with TRBJ2-3; D is perhaps TRBD1 (5 bases). Germline loops: CDR1 ENHRY, CDR2 SYGVKD. This CDR3 spans 14 amino acids. V was shortened by 3 bases and J by 2 bases, with 9 bases between the two germline ends. The CDR3 spells CAISDGRDTDTQYF. The CDR3 DNA is TGTGCCATCAGTGATGGCAGGGACACAGATACGCAGTATTTT.